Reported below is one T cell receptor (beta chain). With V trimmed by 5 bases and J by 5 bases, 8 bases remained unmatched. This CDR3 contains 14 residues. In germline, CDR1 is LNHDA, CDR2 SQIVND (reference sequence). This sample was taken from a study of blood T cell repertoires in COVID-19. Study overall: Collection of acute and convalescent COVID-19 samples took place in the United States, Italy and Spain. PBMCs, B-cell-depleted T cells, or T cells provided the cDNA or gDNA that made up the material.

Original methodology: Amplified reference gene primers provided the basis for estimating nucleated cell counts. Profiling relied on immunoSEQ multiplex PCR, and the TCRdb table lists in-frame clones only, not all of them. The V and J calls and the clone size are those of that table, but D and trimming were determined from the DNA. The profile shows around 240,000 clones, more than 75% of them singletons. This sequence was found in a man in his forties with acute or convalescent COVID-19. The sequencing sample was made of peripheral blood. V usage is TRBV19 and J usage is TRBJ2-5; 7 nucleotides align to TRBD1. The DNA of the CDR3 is TGTGCCAGTAGTTTCACGGACAGGAGGGAGACCCAGTACTTC. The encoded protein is CASSFTDRRETQYF.